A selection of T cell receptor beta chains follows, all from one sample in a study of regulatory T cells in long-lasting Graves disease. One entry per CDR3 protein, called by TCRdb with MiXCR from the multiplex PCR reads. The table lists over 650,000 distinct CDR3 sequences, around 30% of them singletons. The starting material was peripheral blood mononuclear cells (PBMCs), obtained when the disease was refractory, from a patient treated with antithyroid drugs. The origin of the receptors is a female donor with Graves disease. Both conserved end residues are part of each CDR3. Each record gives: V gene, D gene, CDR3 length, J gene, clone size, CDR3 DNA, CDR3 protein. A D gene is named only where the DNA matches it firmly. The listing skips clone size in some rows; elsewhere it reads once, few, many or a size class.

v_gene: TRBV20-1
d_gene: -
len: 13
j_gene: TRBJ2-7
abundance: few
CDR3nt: TGCAGTGCTAGAGAGTACGGAAGATACGAGCAGTACTTC
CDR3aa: CSAREYGRYEQYF

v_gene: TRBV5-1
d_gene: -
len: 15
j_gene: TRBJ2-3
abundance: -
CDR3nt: TGCGCCAGCAGCTTGGGCGCCCAACGCACAGATACGCAGTATTTT
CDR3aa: CASSLGAQRTDTQYF

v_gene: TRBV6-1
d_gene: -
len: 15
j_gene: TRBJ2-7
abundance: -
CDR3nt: TGTGCCAGCAGCCAGATAACAGGCCTCGGGAGTAAGCAGTACTTC
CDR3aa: CASSQITGLGSKQYF

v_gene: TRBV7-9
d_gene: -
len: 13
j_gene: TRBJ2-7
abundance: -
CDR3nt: TGTGCCAGCAGCGGTGGACAGAACTACGAGCAGTACTTC
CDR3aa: CASSGGQNYEQYF

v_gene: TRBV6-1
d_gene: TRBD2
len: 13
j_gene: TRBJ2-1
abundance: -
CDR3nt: TGTGCCAGCAGTGAGACTAGCGGCAATGAGCAGTTCTTC
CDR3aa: CASSETSGNEQFF

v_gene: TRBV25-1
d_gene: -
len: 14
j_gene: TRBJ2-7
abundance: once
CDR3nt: TGTGCCAGCAGTTACTGGCAGGTCTCTGGCGAGCAGTACTTC
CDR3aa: CASSYWQVSGEQYF

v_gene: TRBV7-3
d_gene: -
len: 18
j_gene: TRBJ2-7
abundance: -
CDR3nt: TGTGCCAGCAGCTTTTCCCGGGTGGATGCCCGAACCCCCTACGAGCAGTACTTC
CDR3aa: CASSFSRVDARTPYEQYF

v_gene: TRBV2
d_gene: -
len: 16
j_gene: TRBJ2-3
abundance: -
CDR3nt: TGTGCCAGCAGTGAATACGAAGTTCCTAGCACAGATACGCAGTATTTT
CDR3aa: CASSEYEVPSTDTQYF

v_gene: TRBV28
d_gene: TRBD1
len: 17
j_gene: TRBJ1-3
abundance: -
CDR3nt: TGTGCCAGCAGTCTACCCCACCGGGACAGGAGGAAGGGCACCATATATTTT
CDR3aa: CASSLPHRDRRKGTIYF

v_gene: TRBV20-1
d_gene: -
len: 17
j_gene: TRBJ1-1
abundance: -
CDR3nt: TGCAGTGCTAGAGACCGCAGGATGTCCTCCTCCAGGGCTGAAGCTTTCTTT
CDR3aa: CSARDRRMSSSRAEAFF

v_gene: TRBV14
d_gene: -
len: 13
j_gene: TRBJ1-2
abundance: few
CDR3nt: TGTGCCAGCAGCCAGAGCTCCAACTATGGCTACACCTTC
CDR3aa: CASSQSSNYGYTF

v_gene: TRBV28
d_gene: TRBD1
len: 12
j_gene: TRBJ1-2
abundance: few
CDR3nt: TGTGCCAGCAGGATGGACAGGGCTGGCTACACCTTC
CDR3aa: CASRMDRAGYTF

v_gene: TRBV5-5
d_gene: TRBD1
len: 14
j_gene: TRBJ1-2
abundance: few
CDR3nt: TGTGCCAGCAGACGAATCGGACAGGCTGGCGGCTACACCTTC
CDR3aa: CASRRIGQAGGYTF

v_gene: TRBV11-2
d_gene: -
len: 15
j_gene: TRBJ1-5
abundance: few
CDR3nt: TGTGCCAGCAGCCGTACGGCGGGGGAGCGTCAGCCCCAGCATTTT
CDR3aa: CASSRTAGERQPQHF

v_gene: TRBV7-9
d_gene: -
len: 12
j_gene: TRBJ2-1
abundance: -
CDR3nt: TGTGCCAGCAGCGCAGGGGACGTTGAGCAGTTCTTC
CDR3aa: CASSAGDVEQFF

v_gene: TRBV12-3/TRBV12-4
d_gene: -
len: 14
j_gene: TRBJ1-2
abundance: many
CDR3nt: TGTGCCAGCAGTTTAGGGGTGGAAGGCTATGGCTACACCTTC
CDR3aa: CASSLGVEGYGYTF

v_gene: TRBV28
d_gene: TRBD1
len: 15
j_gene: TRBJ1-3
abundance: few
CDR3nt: TGTGCCAGCACTCTTCCCGGGACAGGAGGAAACACCATATATTTT
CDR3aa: CASTLPGTGGNTIYF

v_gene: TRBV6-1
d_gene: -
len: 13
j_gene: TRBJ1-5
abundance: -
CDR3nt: TGTGCCAGCAGTGAAGAACGGGGGCAGCCCCAGCATTTT
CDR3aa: CASSEERGQPQHF

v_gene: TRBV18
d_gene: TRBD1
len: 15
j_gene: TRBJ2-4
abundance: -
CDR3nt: TGTGCCAGCTCCCGCGACAGGGTTGGCAAAAACATTCAGTACTTC
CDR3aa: CASSRDRVGKNIQYF

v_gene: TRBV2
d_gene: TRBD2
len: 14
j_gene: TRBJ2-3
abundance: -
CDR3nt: TGTGCCAGCAGTCAGACTAGCGGGAGCGGTACGCAGTATTTT
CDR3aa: CASSQTSGSGTQYF

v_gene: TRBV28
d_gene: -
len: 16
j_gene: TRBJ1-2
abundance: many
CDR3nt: TGTGCCAGCAGTTTAGGGGGGCTCTTCTCAAACTATGGCTACACCTTC
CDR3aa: CASSLGGLFSNYGYTF

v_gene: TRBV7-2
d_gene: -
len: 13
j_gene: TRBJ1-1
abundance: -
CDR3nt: TGTGCCAGCAGCTTAAATCCCGGGACTGAAGCTTTCTTT
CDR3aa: CASSLNPGTEAFF

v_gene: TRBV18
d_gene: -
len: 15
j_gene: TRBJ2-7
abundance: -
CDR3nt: TGTGCCAGCTCACCACTTGTTGTGGTCCCCTACGAGCAGTACTTC
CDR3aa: CASSPLVVVPYEQYF

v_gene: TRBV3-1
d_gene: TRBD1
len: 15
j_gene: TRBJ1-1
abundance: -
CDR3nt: TGTGCCAGCAGCCAGCCCGGACAGGGGAGGACTGAAGCTTTCTTT
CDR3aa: CASSQPGQGRTEAFF

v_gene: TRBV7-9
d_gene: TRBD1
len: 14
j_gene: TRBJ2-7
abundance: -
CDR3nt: TGTGCCAGCAGCCTAGGGACAGGGGAGGAAGAGCAGTACTTC
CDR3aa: CASSLGTGEEEQYF

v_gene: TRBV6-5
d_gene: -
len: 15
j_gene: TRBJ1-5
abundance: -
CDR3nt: TGTGCCAGCAGTTACCGTAGAGGGTTCAATCAGCCCCAGCATTTT
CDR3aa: CASSYRRGFNQPQHF

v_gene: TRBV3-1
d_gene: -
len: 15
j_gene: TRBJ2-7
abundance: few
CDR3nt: TGTGCCAGCAGCCAGGCCGGGGCGCCGATCTACGAGCAGTACTTC
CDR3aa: CASSQAGAPIYEQYF

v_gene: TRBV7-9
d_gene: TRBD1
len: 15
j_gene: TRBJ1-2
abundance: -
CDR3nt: TGTGCCAGCACTCGCTGGCAGGGGGGACCGGATGGCTACACCTTC
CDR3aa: CASTRWQGGPDGYTF